This TCR beta chain was obtained from a study of blood T cell repertoires in COVID-19. Study-level background: T cells, B-cell-depleted T cells, or PBMCs provided the cDNA or gDNA that served as material.

V was clipped by 0 bases and J by 6 bases, with 19 bases between them. Per the germline V gene, CDR1 is GTSNPN and CDR2 is SVGIG (reference sequence). The CDR3 consists of 16 residues. TCRdb keeps only in-frame clones here, not all; method: immunoSEQ multiplex PCR. Here the sample spans approximately 300,000 clones, about 84% being singletons. The sample consisted of peripheral blood. This sequence originates from a woman between 45 and 60 years old with acute or convalescent COVID-19. This rearrangement joins TRBV30 to TRBJ2-3; D may be TRBD2 (5 bases). This CDR3 is CAWSVLRTLEADTQYF. The CDR3 bases are TGTGCCTGGAGTGTGTTGAGGACTCTCGAAGCCGATACGCAGTATTTT.